The T cell receptor (beta chain) under discussion was sequenced for a study of T-cell reconstitution after alpha-beta-depleted transplantation in children. Trimming pared 3 bases from V and 3 bases from J, leaving 15 bases between. The V gene's germline CDR1 is LGHNA and CDR2 YSLEER. This CDR3 is built from 15 residues. The TCRbeta library incorporated unique molecular identifiers. One entry per CDR3 protein results from TCRdb running MiXCR on the PCR reads. Of under 750,000 distinct CDR3 sequences in the sample, under 25% were seen once. Note on this clonotype: The antigen remains unidentified.

The study, taken as a whole, reports: Surviving recipient T cells and intrathymic progenitors accounted for some patients' high TCRbeta diversity at day 60. By about two months after transplant, alpha-beta T cells reportedly arose from several hundred graft clones that had expanded.

This sequence joins TRBV4-3 and TRBJ2-7, with D tentatively TRBD1 or TRBD2 (6 bases each). Specimen: PBMCs, mostly from graft donor cells, collected 360 days after TCRalphabeta/CD19-depleted stem cell transplant. The TCR was taken from a boy under two years old who had a stem cell transplant for acute myeloid leukemia, so the T cells may come from the graft donor. As DNA, the CDR3 is TGCGCCAGCAGCCACCAAGGGGGGCAAGTCTACGAGCAGTACTTC. It encodes CASSHQGGQVYEQYF.